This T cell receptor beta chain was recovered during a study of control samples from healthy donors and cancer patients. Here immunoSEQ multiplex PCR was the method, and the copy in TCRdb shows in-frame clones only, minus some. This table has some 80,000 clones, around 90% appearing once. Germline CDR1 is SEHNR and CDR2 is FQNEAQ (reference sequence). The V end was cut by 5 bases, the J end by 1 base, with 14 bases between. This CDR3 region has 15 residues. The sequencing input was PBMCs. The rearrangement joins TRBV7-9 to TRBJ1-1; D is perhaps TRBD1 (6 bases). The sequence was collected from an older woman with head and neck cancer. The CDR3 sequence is CASSEHRGKNTEAFF. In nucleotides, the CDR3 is TGTGCCAGCAGCGAACATAGGGGGAAGAACACTGAAGCTTTCTTT.